One and the same sample provided the 28 T cell receptor beta chains below, sequenced in a study of blood T cell repertoires in COVID-19. Clones were sequenced by immunoSEQ multiplex PCR, and TCRdb holds only the in-frame ones, with some missing. Of 350,000 to 500,000 clones in the sample, about 88% were seen once. The sequencing input was PBMCs or T cells enriched from blood (not recorded which). The receptors here all came from a woman in her late teens or twenties who had been exposed to COVID-19.

This rearrangement joins TRBV19 to TRBJ2-1; no definite D call. The ends were cut back, 6 bases at V and 3 bases at J, with 9 bases in the middle. Germline V CDR1 and CDR2: LNHDA, SQIVND (reference sequence). This CDR3 region has 13 residues. The CDR3 is CASSALIYNEQFF. For the CDR3, the DNA is TGTGCCAGTAGCGCCCTAATCTACAATGAGCAGTTCTTC.

The chain links TRBV3-1 (or the pseudogene TRBV3-2) to TRBJ2-2, with 7 nucleotides matching TRBD1. This CDR3 is 15 amino acids long. Trimming took 5 bases from V and 4 from J; bases not matched to a gene: 7. Per the germline V gene, CDR1 is LGHDT and CDR2 is YNNKEL (reference sequence). The CDR3 reads CASSSQGWGTGELFF. CDR3 coding DNA: TGTGCCAGCAGCTCACAGGGGTGGGGCACCGGGGAGCTGTTTTTT.

In its sample, this clone was seen once. The rearrangement links TRBV2 to TRBJ1-5; tentatively, D is TRBD1 (5 bases). Trimming cost V 6 bases and J 2 bases, with 11 bases left between them. Per germline, CDR1 SNHLY and CDR2 FYNNEI. The CDR3 has 14 residues. CDR3 protein: CASREGSGNQPQHF. The CDR3, as DNA: TGTGCCAGCAGGGAGGGGAGTGGCAATCAGCCCCAGCATTTT.

This sequence joins TRBV10-3 and TRBJ1-5; 9 bases line up with TRBD1. The CDR3 length is 17 residues. V trimming: 3 bases; J trimming: 4 bases; junction bases outside the gene matches: 10. Per germline, CDR1 ENHRY and CDR2 SYGVKD. The CDR3 DNA is TGTGCCATCAGTGATCATACAGGGGGCGGGAAAAATCAGCCCCAGCATTTT. Protein product: CAISDHTGGGKNQPQHF.

The chain has TRBV28 and TRBJ1-2; TRBD1 might be the D (5 bases). The CDR3 has 13 residues. Trimming left V 11 bases short and J 3 bases short, with 16 bases between. Looked up from germline, CDR1 is MDHEN and CDR2 is SYDVKM. CDR3 protein: CAGQGNDDYGYTF. The CDR3 nucleotides are TGTGCCGGCCAGGGAAATGATGACTATGGCTACACCTTC.

Concerning this clone itself: A junction end diverges from the germline sequence, so it may reflect a read error. The J gene is TRBJ2-1, the V gene TRBV7-7; 8 nucleotides agree with TRBD1. This CDR3 has 17 residues. Germline values: CDR1 SSHAT, CDR2 FNYEAQ (reference sequence). The CDR3: CASSLEAGGWGANEQFF. CDR3 nucleotides: TGTGCTAGCAGCTTAGAGGCAGGGGGCTGGGGGGCCAATGAGCAGTTCTTC. Together with reference TRBV7-7 and TRBJ2-1, the CDR3 gives the full variable domain: GAGVSQSPRYKVTKRGQDVTLRCDPISSHATLYWYQQALGQGPEFLTYFNYEAQPDKSGLPSDRFSAERPEGSISTLTIQRTEQRDSAMYRCASSLEAGGWGANEQFFGPGTRLTVL.

The chain links TRBV6-5 to TRBJ1-3, with 7 nucleotides matching TRBD1. Germline CDR1 is MNHEY and CDR2 is SVGAGI. Trimming at V came to 6 bases and at J to 0 bases, leaving 5 bases not matched to a gene. CDR3 length: 15 residues. In DNA, the CDR3 is TGTGCCAGCAGCCCAGGGGGTTCCTCTGGAAACACCATATATTTT. Residues: CASSPGGSSGNTIYF.

J is TRBJ2-1 and V is TRBV28, with a possible D match to TRBD2 (5 bases). Trimming stripped 3 bases from V and 5 bases from J, with 11 bases between. CDR3 length equals 14 residues. CDR1 and CDR2 from the germline V gene are MDHEN and SYDVKM. This CDR3 is CASSFRRANNEQFF. CDR3 DNA: TGTGCCAGCAGTTTTCGGCGGGCAAACAATGAGCAGTTCTTC.

The chain joins TRBV6-5 to TRBJ2-7, with TRBD2 matching over 9 bases. V trimming: 8 bases; J trimming: 0 bases; junction bases outside the gene matches: 8. CDR3 length: 15 amino acids. Germline assignment: CDR1 MNHEY and CDR2 SVGAGI. The CDR3 region is CASGDIAGASYEQYF. Here the CDR3 DNA reads TGTGCCAGCGGGGATATAGCGGGGGCCTCCTACGAGCAGTACTTC.

This clone has just one count. J is TRBJ1-6 and V is TRBV2; 8 bases map to TRBD1. After removal of 6 bases from V and 7 bases from J, the junction contained 8 bases not matched to a gene. CDR1 and CDR2 (germline): SNHLY, FYNNEI. The CDR3 covers 15 residues. CDR3 nucleotide sequence: TGTGCCAGCAGGATGGACAGGGAGGGAAATTCACCCCTCCACTTT. Protein product: CASRMDREGNSPLHF.

The V gene is TRBV19, the J gene TRBJ2-7, with D tentatively TRBD1 (6 bases). Trimming shortened V by 0 bases and J by 3 bases, and 12 bases separated the two germline ends. This CDR3 is 15 amino acids long. Per germline, CDR1 LNHDA and CDR2 SQIVND (reference sequence). For the CDR3, the DNA is TGTGCCAGTAGTATAGATGCCAGGGGTAGCTACGAGCAGTACTTC. Translated: CASSIDARGSYEQYF.

The rearrangement uses TRBV30 and TRBJ2-2, with D maybe TRBD1 (5 bases). This CDR3 region has 14 residues. The V gene's germline CDR1 is GTSNPN and CDR2 SVGIG (reference sequence). Trimming removed 2 bases from V and 5 bases from J, with 12 bases in between. The DNA of the CDR3 is TGTGCCTGGAGTTGGACATACCCGACCGGGGAGCTGTTTTTT. Its protein product is CAWSWTYPTGELFF.

The rearrangement uses TRBV28 and TRBJ1-2, with D tentatively TRBD1 (6 bases). V was trimmed by 2 bases and J by 4 bases, leaving 14 bases between them. Germline assignment: CDR1 MDHEN and CDR2 SYDVKM. The CDR3 consists of 15 residues. Written as DNA, the CDR3 is TGTGCCAGCAGTTTAGGAACGGGGGGGCTCTATGGCTACACCTTC. Residues: CASSLGTGGLYGYTF.

The genes are TRBV5-1 and TRBJ2-5; TRBD2 matches at 8 bases. The germline CDR1 and CDR2 sequences are SGHRS and YFSETQ. CDR3 length: 16 residues. V lost 1 base to trimming and J lost 5 bases; unmatched junction nucleotides: 10. The CDR3 DNA is TGCGCCAGCAGCTTGACTCCGACTAGCGCGGGCGAGACCCAGTACTTC. It encodes CASSLTPTSAGETQYF.

The gene calls are TRBV19 and TRBJ1-5; D is unresolved. V was cut by 6 bases and J by 4 bases, with 10 bases left in between. The length of the CDR3 is 13 residues. Germline V CDR1 and CDR2: LNHDA, SQIVND (reference sequence). The CDR3 sequence is CASRPQVNQPQHF. CDR3 nucleotide sequence: TGTGCCAGTAGGCCGCAGGTTAATCAGCCCCAGCATTTT.

J is TRBJ2-5 and V is TRBV7-3, with a weak D call TRBD2 (7 bases). The CDR3 loop spans 15 amino acids. V gave up 3 bases and J gave up 2 bases, with 13 bases separating them. The germline V gene has CDR1 SGHTA and CDR2 FQGTGA. Here the CDR3 DNA reads TGTGCCAGCAGCTTGGGCGGGGGCCCACAAGAGACCCAGTACTTC. It encodes CASSLGGGPQETQYF.

The J gene is TRBJ2-7, the V gene TRBV6-5; D perhaps matches TRBD1 (7 bases). V lost 6 bases, J lost 3 bases, and 15 bases lay in between. This CDR3 is built from 14 residues. CDR1 and CDR2 from the germline V gene are MNHEY and SVGAGI. The CDR3 nucleotides read TGTGCCAGCAGCGTCCAGGGGGGAGTCTACGAGCAGTACTTC. Amino acid sequence: CASSVQGGVYEQYF.

CDR3 DNA sequence: TGTGCCAGCAGCTTAGTAGGACAGGGGGATGAAGCTTTCTTT. Translation gives CASSLVGQGDEAFF. The chain combines TRBV13 with TRBJ1-1; 10 bases fit TRBD1. CDR3 size: 14 residues. CDR1 is PRHDT, CDR2 FYEKMQ, per germline (reference sequence). V gave up 1 base and J gave up 7 bases; unmatched junction bases: 3.

This chain links TRBV28 with TRBJ1-5, with 7 bases aligning to TRBD1. The CDR3 contains 14 residues. The V segment lost 5 bases and the J segment 1 base; nucleotides outside the gene matches: 2. Looked up from germline, CDR1 is MDHEN and CDR2 is SYDVKM. CDR3 residues: CASSPGQSNQPQHF. The CDR3 DNA follows: TGTGCCAGCAGTCCGGGACAGAGCAATCAGCCCCAGCATTTT.

This clone was recorded once. The rearrangement links TRBV25-1 to TRBJ1-1; 7 nucleotides align to TRBD1. Germline trimming cut 4 bases from V and 0 bases from J; bases unmatched to any gene: 5. Germline CDR1 reads MGHDK; CDR2 reads SYGVNS. CDR3 length equals 15 residues. The CDR3 region has the DNA TGTGCCAGCAGTGGAGAGACAGGGATGAACACTGAAGCTTTCTTT. Translation: CASSGETGMNTEAFF.

The chain uses TRBV19 and TRBJ2-7; 8 bases match TRBD1. Germline values: CDR1 LNHDA, CDR2 SQIVND (reference sequence). The CDR3 loop spans 14 amino acids. The J segment lost 6 bases and the V segment lost 3 bases, leaving 7 bases of the junction unmatched. CDR3 region: CASSIGAGGFEQYF. DNA of the CDR3: TGTGCCAGTAGTATCGGTGCAGGGGGCTTCGAGCAGTACTTC.

The chain recombines TRBV6-4 with TRBJ1-6, with TRBD1 as a possible D gene (5 bases). V was clipped by 0 bases and J by 6 bases, with 9 bases between them. The germline V gene has CDR1 MRHNA and CDR2 SNTAGT. This CDR3 region has 15 residues. CDR3 loop: CASSDSTGGNSPLHF. The CDR3 DNA sequence: TGTGCCAGCAGTGACTCGACCGGGGGTAATTCACCCCTCCACTTT.

The CDR3 DNA is TGTGCCAGTGGCGGGGGAACGGTCTTCTTC. Its translation: CASGGGTVFF. V is TRBV19 and J is TRBJ2-1; 7 nucleotides line up with TRBD2. The CDR3 extends over 10 amino acids. Germline trimming cut 8 bases from V and 16 bases from J; bases unmatched to any gene: 8. CDR1 LNHDA and CDR2 SQIVND come from the germline V gene (reference sequence).

The chain joins TRBV18 to TRBJ2-5, with 8 bases lining up with TRBD1. The trim removed 3 bases at V and 1 base at J, leaving 4 bases unmatched. Germline V CDR1 and CDR2: KGHSH, LQKENI. This CDR3 is 15 amino acids long. DNA for the CDR3: TGTGCCAGCTCACCGGGACAGGCAGGCCAAGAGACCCAGTACTTC. Its protein is CASSPGQAGQETQYF. The full variable domain, its missing parts supplied by reference TRBV18 and TRBJ2-5, is NAGVMQNPRHLVRRRGQEARLRCSPMKGHSHVYWYRQLPEEGLKFMVYLQKENIIDESGMPKERFSAEFPKEGPSILRIQQVVRGDSAAYFCASSPGQAGQETQYFGPGTRLLVL.

V usage is TRBV19 and J usage is TRBJ1-5, with a weak D call TRBD1 (5 bases). Trimming pared 8 bases from V and 0 bases from J, leaving 14 bases between. The CDR3 loop spans 15 amino acids. CDR1 and CDR2 (germline): LNHDA, SQIVND (reference sequence). The CDR3 nucleotides are TGTGCCAGTCGGATGGGGGGATATAGCAATCAGCCCCAGCATTTT. Protein product: CASRMGGYSNQPQHF.

The chain links TRBV12-3 or TRBV12-4 to TRBJ2-7; D is unresolved. Trimming removed 3 bases from V and 3 bases from J, with 9 bases in between. The CDR3 length is 13 residues. CDR3 loop: CASSLSQFYEQYF. As DNA, the CDR3 is TGTGCCAGCAGTTTGTCACAGTTCTACGAGCAGTACTTC.

The V and J genes are TRBV19 and TRBJ2-1, with D perhaps matching TRBD2 (5 bases). Germline-derived CDR1 and CDR2 are LNHDA and SQIVND (reference sequence). The length of the CDR3 is 12 residues. Trimming left V 6 bases short and J 5 bases short, with 8 bases between. The CDR3 spells CASSGDDNEQFF. The CDR3 nucleotides are TGTGCCAGTAGCGGGGATGACAATGAGCAGTTCTTC.

The chain links TRBV28 to TRBJ2-3; D unclear. The germline CDR1 and CDR2 sequences are MDHEN and SYDVKM. The V end was cut by 1 base, the J end by 8 bases, with 7 bases between. CDR3 length: 12 amino acids. The CDR3 spells CASSLSHSTQYF. CDR3 bases: TGTGCCAGCAGTTTATCGCATAGTACGCAGTATTTT.